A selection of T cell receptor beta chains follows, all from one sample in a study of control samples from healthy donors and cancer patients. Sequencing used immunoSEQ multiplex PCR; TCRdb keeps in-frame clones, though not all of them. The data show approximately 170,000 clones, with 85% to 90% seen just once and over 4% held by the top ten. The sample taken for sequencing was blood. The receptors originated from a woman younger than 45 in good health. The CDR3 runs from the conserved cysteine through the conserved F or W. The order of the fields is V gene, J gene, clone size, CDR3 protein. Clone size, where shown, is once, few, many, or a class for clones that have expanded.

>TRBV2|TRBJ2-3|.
CASSEGKSSTDTQYF
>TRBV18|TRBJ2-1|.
CASSPQPYGQFF
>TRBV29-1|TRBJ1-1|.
CSVETGTPNTEAFF
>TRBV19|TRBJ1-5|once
CASSSPSSSLRVKNQPQHF
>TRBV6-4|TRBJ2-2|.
CASSAEGTGELFF
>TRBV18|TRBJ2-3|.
CASSPPLGGGTDTQYF
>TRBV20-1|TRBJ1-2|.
CSAIPTRGYTF
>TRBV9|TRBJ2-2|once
CASSGGLGYNTGELFF
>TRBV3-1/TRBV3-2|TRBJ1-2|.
CASSQDFQGGYGYTF
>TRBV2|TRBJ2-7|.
CASSEGGSYSYEQYF
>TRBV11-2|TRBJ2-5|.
CASSLTSVTSETQYF
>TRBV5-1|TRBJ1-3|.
CASSEGTTGNTIYF
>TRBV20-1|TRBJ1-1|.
CSASDGPTEAFF
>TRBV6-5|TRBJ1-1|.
CASSPRDRAEAFF
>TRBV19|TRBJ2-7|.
CASSATGGSYEQYF
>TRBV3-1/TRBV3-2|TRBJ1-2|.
CASSQGFWDSSSYGYTF